A selection of T cell receptor beta chains follows, all from one sample in a study of cytomegalovirus exposure and HLA in healthy donors. Sequencing used immunoSEQ multiplex PCR; TCRdb keeps in-frame clones, though not all of them. The sample lists 110,000 to 150,000 clones; around 80% were seen once. The source material was PBMCs. The receptors come from a woman aged 40-49 years in good health and CMV-seronegative. Both conserved end residues are part of each CDR3. Fields, in order: CDR3 DNA, CDR3 protein, V gene, J gene, D gene, clone size. D genes are given only for firm matches. Clone size is given for some rows only: seen once, a few or many times, or a class if the clone is expanded.

TGTGCCAGCAGTCTGGGGCGTCACAATGAGCAGTTCTTC	CASSLGRHNEQFF	TRBV27	TRBJ2-1	-	-
TGCGCCAGCAGCTTCGGGACAGGGGGGAACACCGGGGAGCTGTTTTTT	CASSFGTGGNTGELFF	TRBV5-1	TRBJ2-2	TRBD1	-
TGTGCCAGCAGTGCGTACAGGGGCCGAGGGGTGAGCACTGAAGCTTTCTTT	CASSAYRGRGVSTEAFF	TRBV28	TRBJ1-1	TRBD1	-
TGTGCCAGCACAACTCAGGGGAACACCGGGGAGCTGTTTTTT	CASTTQGNTGELFF	TRBV18	TRBJ2-2	-	-
TGTGCCAGCAGTGCTCGGACAGGCGGAGGGGAAAAACTGTTTTTT	CASSARTGGGEKLFF	TRBV6-5	TRBJ1-4	TRBD1	-
TGTGCCAGCAGTCCCCAAACTAGCGGAGTCACAGATACGCAGTATTTT	CASSPQTSGVTDTQYF	TRBV28	TRBJ2-3	TRBD2	-
TGCAGCGTGGGCCAGGCAAGCTATGGCTACACCTTC	CSVGQASYGYTF	TRBV29-1	TRBJ1-2	-	few
TGTGCCAGCAGGGGCTTTAGCGCGTACGGTGAGCAGTTCTTC	CASRGFSAYGEQFF	TRBV6-1	TRBJ2-1	-	few
TGTGCCAGCAGCGTACTAGCGGGAGGAGGTGAGCAGTTCTTC	CASSVLAGGGEQFF	TRBV9	TRBJ2-1	TRBD2	few
TGTGCCAGCAGCCCTCTGCGTTCGAACACCGGGGAGCTGTTTTTT	CASSPLRSNTGELFF	TRBV2	TRBJ2-2	-	few
TGTGCCAGCAGCTTGGGGACAGGGGGAGCATTAAACGAAAAACTGTTTTTT	CASSLGTGGALNEKLFF	TRBV7-6	TRBJ1-4	TRBD1	-
TGTGCCAGCAGCCCAGGCCCGGCACGAATGTACCAAGAGACCCAGTACTTC	CASSPGPARMYQETQYF	TRBV7-9	TRBJ2-5	-	-
TGTGCCAGCAGCCAAGTCGGCACCGGGGAGCTGTTTTTT	CASSQVGTGELFF	TRBV14	TRBJ2-2	-	-
TGTGCCAGCAGCTTCCCCTTAGCGGGAGCTACTGAGCAGTTCTTC	CASSFPLAGATEQFF	TRBV7-3	TRBJ2-1	TRBD2	-
TGTGCCAGCAGCTTAACAGGGTATCAGCCCCAGCATTTT	CASSLTGYQPQHF	TRBV7-9	TRBJ1-5	-	-
TGCAGCGTAGTAAGAAGCGGGACCACAGATACGCAGTATTTT	CSVVRSGTTDTQYF	TRBV29-1	TRBJ2-3	TRBD2	-
TGCGCCAGCAGCCAAGATCAAGCAGCGTATGAGCAGTTCTTC	CASSQDQAAYEQFF	TRBV4-3	TRBJ2-1	-	-
TGTGCCAGCAGTCATACCGGGGGGGGTTTCTCCTACAATGAGCAGTTCTTC	CASSHTGGGFSYNEQFF	TRBV7-9	TRBJ2-1	TRBD2	-
TGTGCCAGCAGGGGAGGGTCAGGGTTAGAAGAGACCCAGTACTTC	CASRGGSGLEETQYF	TRBV7-2	TRBJ2-5	TRBD2	once
TGCGCCAGCACCCGAGGGCTTTTTGGGAACGCTGAAGCTTTCTTT	CASTRGLFGNAEAFF	TRBV5-1	TRBJ1-1	-	-
TGCGCCAGCAGCCCGAACGTAGACAGGGTGGGTACGCAGTATTTT	CASSPNVDRVGTQYF	TRBV4-1	TRBJ2-3	TRBD1	-
TGTGCCAGCAGCCCATTAACCCGACCTTCGGGGTACAGGGGAGGTAACGGCTACACCTTC	CASSPLTRPSGYRGGNGYTF	TRBV28	TRBJ1-2	TRBD1	-
TGTGCCAGTATCAGCGGGTGGGCCAATGAGCAGTTCTTC	CASISGWANEQFF	TRBV6-5	TRBJ2-1	-	few
TGTGCCAGCAGGACAGGAGCTAACTATGGCTACACCTTC	CASRTGANYGYTF	TRBV28	TRBJ1-2	-	-
TGTGCCAGCAGCTTGGACTTCAACACCGGGGAGCTGTTTTTT	CASSLDFNTGELFF	TRBV5-6	TRBJ2-2	-	-
TGCAGCGCCGAGGGGGGCAGCGGGAGATTGGTGAAGACCCAGTACTTC	CSAEGGSGRLVKTQYF	TRBV29-1	TRBJ2-5	TRBD2	-
TGCGCCAGCAGCCAAGATAGGTCCTCAGGGGCTCAGCCCCAGCATTTT	CASSQDRSSGAQPQHF	TRBV4-3	TRBJ1-5	-	-
TGCGCCAGCAGTCGGGACAGGGGAACTTCGAGTGGCTACACCTTC	CASSRDRGTSSGYTF	TRBV10-2	TRBJ1-2	TRBD1	-
TGTGCCATCAGAAAGGGACAGGGAGGTGAGACCCAGTACTTC	CAIRKGQGGETQYF	TRBV10-3	TRBJ2-5	TRBD1	-
TGTGCCAGCTCACCACCGGTTTCCTACTACGAGCAGTACTTC	CASSPPVSYYEQYF	TRBV18	TRBJ2-7	-	-
TGTGCCAGCAGCCAAGGTGGCAGGGGGCTAGAGACCCAGTACTTC	CASSQGGRGLETQYF	TRBV7-3	TRBJ2-5	TRBD1	-
TGTGCCAGCAGCCAGACTAGCGGAAATTACAATGAGCAGTTCTTC	CASSQTSGNYNEQFF	TRBV7-9	TRBJ2-1	TRBD2	few
TGTGCCAGCTCACCGGAAAGTTCGGACAGGCGTGAAGCTTTCTTT	CASSPESSDRREAFF	TRBV18	TRBJ1-1	TRBD1	once
TGCGCCAGCAGCCATTGGGACAGGGACTACAATGAGCAGTTCTTC	CASSHWDRDYNEQFF	TRBV4-1	TRBJ2-1	TRBD1	-
TGTGCCAGCAGCGGCAGATCCTCACCCGAAAAACTGTTTTTT	CASSGRSSPEKLFF	TRBV11-3	TRBJ1-4	-	-
TGTGCCAGCAGCTTATTTGGGGGGGACTACGAGCAGTACTTC	CASSLFGGDYEQYF	TRBV7-3	TRBJ2-7	TRBD2	-
TGTGCCAGCTCCGTCGGGAGACGGTCCTACGAGCAGTACTTC	CASSVGRRSYEQYF	TRBV6-5	TRBJ2-7	-	-
TGTGCCAGCTCACCACTCTCAGGCCCAAGATCCCCGGTCCCTGGAAACACCATATATTTT	CASSPLSGPRSPVPGNTIYF	TRBV18	TRBJ1-3	-	-
TGTGCCAGCAGCCCTGGGGACTCCAGCTCCTACAATGAGCAGTTCTTC	CASSPGDSSSYNEQFF	TRBV4-2	TRBJ2-1	-	-
TGCAGCGCCCTTGTCCAGTTACAAGAGACCCAGTACTTC	CSALVQLQETQYF	TRBV29-1	TRBJ2-5	-	few
TGTGCCAGCAGCCCCTGGGGGGGGGCCTACGAGCAGTACTTC	CASSPWGGAYEQYF	TRBV9	TRBJ2-7	TRBD2	few
TGTGCCAGCAGCCCCCTAGAGGGAATCGGGACTAGCGGGAGGATCTACGAGCAGTACTTC	CASSPLEGIGTSGRIYEQYF	TRBV27	TRBJ2-7	TRBD2	-
TGTGCCAGCAGCTTAATAACAGATAATTCACCCCTCCACTTT	CASSLITDNSPLHF	TRBV7-9	TRBJ1-6	-	-
TGTGCCAGCATCGCTCTAGCGGGAGGGCTCGACGAGCAGTACTTC	CASIALAGGLDEQYF	TRBV28	TRBJ2-7	TRBD2	-
TGTGCCAGCAGCTTGGATCGGGGAACACCCCTCCACTTT	CASSLDRGTPLHF	TRBV5-8	TRBJ1-6	-	-
TGCGCCAGCAGCTTGTCGGGACAGGCTGGAAACACCATATATTTT	CASSLSGQAGNTIYF	TRBV5-1	TRBJ1-3	TRBD1	-
TGTGCCAGCAGCACGGGACTAGCGGGAATCCACGAGCAGTACTTC	CASSTGLAGIHEQYF	TRBV9	TRBJ2-7	TRBD2	-
TGTGCCAGCAGCTTACAAACCTACGAGCAGTACTTC	CASSLQTYEQYF	TRBV5-5	TRBJ2-7	-	once
TGTGCCAGCAGCTTAAGGCACCTTTCCTACAATGAGCAGTTCTTC	CASSLRHLSYNEQFF	TRBV7-3	TRBJ2-1	-	once
TGTGCCAGCAGTTTATATGACAGGTCCTACGAGCAGTACTTC	CASSLYDRSYEQYF	TRBV27	TRBJ2-7	-	-
TGTGCCAGCACCCGGGGGGGACAGGGGCGGTACGAGCAGTACTTC	CASTRGGQGRYEQYF	TRBV6-5	TRBJ2-7	TRBD1	once